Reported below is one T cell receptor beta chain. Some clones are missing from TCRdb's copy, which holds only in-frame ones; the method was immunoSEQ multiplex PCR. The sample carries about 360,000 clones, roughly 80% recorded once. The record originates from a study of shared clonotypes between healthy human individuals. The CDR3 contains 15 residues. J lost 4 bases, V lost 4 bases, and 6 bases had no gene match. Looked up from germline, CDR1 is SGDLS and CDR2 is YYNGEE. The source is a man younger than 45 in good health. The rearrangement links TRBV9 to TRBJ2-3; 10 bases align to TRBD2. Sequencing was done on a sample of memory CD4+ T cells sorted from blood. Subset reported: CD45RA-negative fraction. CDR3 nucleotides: TGTGCCAGCAGCCCGACTAGCGGGTCATCAGATACGCAGTATTTT. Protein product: CASSPTSGSSDTQYF. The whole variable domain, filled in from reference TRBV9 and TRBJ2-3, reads DSGVTQTPKHLITATGQRVTLRCSPRSGDLSVYWYQQSLDQGLQFLIQYYNGEERAKGNILERFSAQQFPDLHSELNLSSLELGDSALYFCASSPTSGSSDTQYFGPGTRLTVL.